The T cell receptor (beta chain) described here comes from a study of CDR3 diversity in severe acne. Via MiXCR, TCRdb re-called the PCR reads, giving one row per CDR3 protein. Among more than 70,000 distinct CDR3 sequences listed, 45% to 50% were seen once. This clonotype was counted ten times or more. The CDR3 has 16 amino acids. The germline gives CDR1 KGHDR, CDR2 SFDVKD. Losses at the gene ends were 4 bases for V and 0 bases for J; bases not matched to a gene: 3. V usage is TRBV24-1 and J usage is TRBJ2-3, with 10 bases aligning to TRBD2. Sequences were obtained from blood. The receptor was isolated from a male donor in good health, serving as a control. The CDR3 is CATSDTSGASTDTQYF. In nucleotides, the CDR3 is TGTGCCACCAGTGACACTAGCGGGGCTAGCACAGATACGCAGTATTTT.